This entry lists 25 T cell receptor beta chains sequenced from one sample in a study of blood T cell repertoires in COVID-19 (dated by TCRdb to the early 2020s). The library was generated by the immunoSEQ multiplex PCR assay. In TCRdb, the immuneACCESS table is reduced to in-frame sequences with V and J assigned. These tables do not hold every clone; where another copy was compared, an unresolved V gene accounts for under half, and the others remain unexplained. In all, the sample holds roughly 300,000 clones, and approximately 91% of those were seen once. Of the sample, 9% to 9.5% falls within the top ten clones. Sequenced input: peripheral blood. Receptors originate from a man aged 18-30 years with active or convalescent COVID-19.

This clone has a single count. V usage is TRBV6-5 and J usage is TRBJ2-5, with D perhaps TRBD2 (6 bases). V gave up 2 bases and J gave up 5 bases, with 15 bases separating them. This CDR3 contains 15 residues. Germline V lookup: CDR1 MNHEY, CDR2 SVGAGI. The CDR3 region has the DNA TGTGCCAGCAGTTACGATTGGGGTCGGGGGGAGACCCAGTACTTC. It specifies CASSYDWGRGETQYF.

V and J are TRBV4-3 and TRBJ1-5, with 7 bases fitting TRBD1. Trimming cost V 5 bases and J 2 bases; bases outside gene matches: 6. The CDR3 has 15 residues. The germline gives CDR1 LGHNA, CDR2 YSLEER. CDR3 bases: TGCGCCAGCAGCGAAGGGACAGTGGGCAATCAGCCCCAGCATTTT. Encoded protein: CASSEGTVGNQPQHF.

The chain couples TRBV6-6 to TRBJ2-2, with 12 bases that match TRBD2. V gave up 5 bases and J gave up 3 bases; unmatched junction bases: 7. This CDR3 contains 17 residues. Germline CDR1 is MNHNY and CDR2 is SVGAGI (reference sequence). In DNA form, the CDR3 reads TGTGCCAGCAGTCCCGGGACTAGCGGGTTCTACACCGGGGAGCTGTTTTTT. It is translated as CASSPGTSGFYTGELFF.

The chain is built from TRBV7-8 and TRBJ1-5, with a possible D match to TRBD1 (6 bases). Trimming shortened V by 3 bases and J by 1 base, and 10 bases separated the two germline ends. Germline V gene lookup returns CDR1 SGHVS and CDR2 FQNEAQ. CDR3 length: 15 amino acids. The CDR3 DNA is TGTGCCAGCAGCTTGACGGACAGCAGCAATCAGCCCCAGCATTTT. It is translated as CASSLTDSSNQPQHF.

V is TRBV6-2 or TRBV6-3 and J is TRBJ2-3, with 9 positions matching TRBD2. The V and J ends lost 0 bases and 2 bases, in that order; junction bases with no gene match: 9. There are 18 residues in the CDR3. CDR1 and CDR2 from the germline V gene are MNHEY and SVGEGT. The CDR3 loop reads CASSYSKAVAGDTDTQYF. The CDR3 nucleotides are TGTGCCAGCAGTTACTCGAAGGCGGTAGCGGGGGACACAGATACGCAGTATTTT.

The chain joins TRBV11-1 to TRBJ2-3; D perhaps matches TRBD2 (7 bases). The CDR3 extends over 16 amino acids. Germline V gene data show CDR1 as SGHAT and CDR2 as FQDESV (reference sequence). Trimming pared 0 bases from V and 3 bases from J, leaving 13 bases between. The CDR3 DNA reads TGTGCCAGCAGCTTAGCGTGGGGGGGCCGAACAGATACGCAGTATTTT. Its translation is CASSLAWGGRTDTQYF.

The chain links TRBV3-1 (or the pseudogene TRBV3-2) to TRBJ1-1; no clear D gene. CDR3 length: 14 residues. The germline V gene has CDR1 LGHDT and CDR2 YNNKEL (reference sequence). Trimming pared 0 bases from V and 2 bases from J, leaving 7 bases between. For the CDR3, the DNA is TGTGCCAGCAGCCAAGAAATAGCAAACACTGAAGCTTTCTTT. Its translation is CASSQEIANTEAFF.

This chain's CDR3 is CASSQDRVGGNTIYF. The DNA for the CDR3 is TGCGCCAGCAGCCAAGACAGGGTGGGTGGAAACACCATATATTTT. This chain joins TRBV4-3 and TRBJ1-3, with D perhaps TRBD1 (5 bases). This CDR3 has 15 residues. V was trimmed by 0 bases and J by 3 bases, leaving 9 bases between them. CDR1 LGHNA and CDR2 YSLEER come from the germline V gene.

This chain connects TRBV7-9 to TRBJ2-1; perhaps TRBD1 as D (6 bases). The CDR3 extends over 15 amino acids. Germline loops: CDR1 SEHNR, CDR2 FQNEAQ (reference sequence). V was pared by 7 bases and J by 6 bases, with 19 bases between. CDR3 residues: CASIPSGRGGNEQFF. CDR3 bases: TGTGCCAGCATCCCGTCGGGCAGGGGTGGCAATGAGCAGTTCTTC.

The chain couples TRBV6-5 to TRBJ2-5; 10 nucleotides match TRBD2. The CDR3 covers 16 residues. Germline V gene data show CDR1 as MNHEY and CDR2 as SVGAGI. The V and J ends lost 1 base and 1 base, in that order; junction bases with no gene match: 3. This CDR3 reads CASSYWASGGQETQYF. Written as DNA, the CDR3 is TGTGCCAGCAGTTACTGGGCTAGCGGGGGCCAAGAGACCCAGTACTTC.

This chain links TRBV9 with TRBJ1-2, with 9 bases aligning to TRBD1. Germline-derived CDR1 and CDR2 are SGDLS and YYNGEE. The CDR3 runs 15 residues. The trim removed 3 bases at V and 4 bases at J, leaving 7 bases unmatched. The CDR3 spells CASSATGGVSYGYTF. CDR3 DNA sequence: TGTGCCAGCAGCGCTACAGGGGGCGTTAGCTATGGCTACACCTTC.

The chain joins TRBV27 to TRBJ2-1, with TRBD1 as a possible D gene (6 bases). CDR1 MNHEY and CDR2 SMNVEV come from the germline V gene (reference sequence). CDR3 length equals 13 residues. The V end lost 6 bases, the J end lost 3 bases, and 9 bases lay between the germline ends. CDR3 nucleotide sequence: TGTGCCAGCAGCCGACAGGTCTACAATGAGCAGTTCTTC. As protein: CASSRQVYNEQFF.

The V gene is TRBV2, the J gene TRBJ1-6; unclear D gene. This CDR3 spans 12 amino acids. The germline CDR1 and CDR2 sequences are SNHLY and FYNNEI. V lost 7 bases to trimming and J lost 9 bases, with 10 bases between them. The CDR3 spells CASMALFSPLHF. As DNA, the CDR3 is TGTGCCAGCATGGCCTTGTTTTCACCCCTCCACTTT.

The chain has TRBV2 and TRBJ2-7; 7 bases match TRBD1. The CDR3 consists of 12 residues. V gave up 6 bases and J gave up 2 bases; unmatched junction bases: 1. CDR1 SNHLY and CDR2 FYNNEI come from the germline V gene. In DNA form, the CDR3 reads TGTGCCAGCAGGGGGACAGCCTACGAGCAGTACTTC. Translation: CASRGTAYEQYF.

The rearrangement links TRBV3-1 (or the pseudogene TRBV3-2) to TRBJ1-3; no clear D gene. CDR3 size: 15 residues. The germline V and J ends were trimmed by 2 bases and 0 bases, with 8 bases remaining between them. CDR1 is LGHDT and CDR2 is YNNKEL in the germline V gene (reference sequence). CDR3 DNA: TGTGCCAGCAGCCAACAGACACTCTCTGGAAACACCATATATTTT. It is translated as CASSQQTLSGNTIYF.

The chain employs TRBV28 and TRBJ1-2, with unresolved D. Trimming stripped 3 bases from V and 3 bases from J, with 11 bases between. Germline values: CDR1 MDHEN, CDR2 SYDVKM. This CDR3 region has 14 residues. CDR3 nucleotides: TGTGCCAGCAGTTTGGCAGTTGCTTACTATGGCTACACCTTC. It yields the protein CASSLAVAYYGYTF.

The chain carries TRBV6-6 and TRBJ2-7, with TRBD2 matching over 15 bases. The V and J ends lost 5 bases and 0 bases, in that order; junction bases with no gene match: 2. The CDR3 extends over 16 amino acids. The germline V gene encodes CDR1 MNHNY and CDR2 SVGAGI (reference sequence). The CDR3 bases are TGTGCCAGCAGTGGGACTAGCGGGGGGTTCTCCTACGAGCAGTACTTC. Its protein product is CASSGTSGGFSYEQYF.

This chain uses TRBV4-2 with TRBJ1-6; D is ambiguous. Germline assignment: CDR1 LGHNA and CDR2 YNFKEQ. CDR3 length equals 15 residues. The ends were cut back, 3 bases at V and 6 bases at J, with 12 bases in the middle. Written as DNA, the CDR3 is TGTGCCAGCAGCCAGAGCAGGCTTGGTAATTCACCCCTCCACTTT. The encoded protein is CASSQSRLGNSPLHF.

The gene calls are TRBV9 and TRBJ1-2; 9 nucleotides align to TRBD1. Trimming at V came to 5 bases and at J to 2 bases, leaving 4 bases not matched to a gene. The CDR3 runs to 14 residues. Per germline, CDR1 SGDLS and CDR2 YYNGEE. For the CDR3, the DNA is TGTGCCAGCAGAGGGGGGACAGGGAACTATGGCTACACCTTC. Encoded protein: CASRGGTGNYGYTF.

V gene TRBV6-1 combines with J gene TRBJ2-7; possible D gene TRBD2, 7 bases. Trimming took off 1 base at V and 5 bases at J, with 18 bases between the two ends. CDR3 length equals 16 residues. Germline V CDR1 and CDR2: MNHNS, SASEGT. CDR3 amino acids: CASSEGGGPPRNEQYF. Here the CDR3 DNA reads TGTGCCAGCAGTGAAGGGGGGGGCCCCCCCCGGAACGAGCAGTACTTC.

This chain joins TRBV20-1 and TRBJ1-2; tentatively, D is TRBD1 (5 bases). Deletions cut 3 bases from V and 3 bases from J, with 11 bases between. Germline V CDR1 and CDR2: DFQATT, SNEGSKA (reference sequence). The CDR3 contains 13 residues. In DNA, the CDR3 is TGCAGTGCTAGTTTTCGGGGGGACTATGGCTACACCTTC. Translated: CSASFRGDYGYTF.

The gene calls are TRBV2 and TRBJ1-1; D not certain. Germline lookup yields CDR1 SNHLY and CDR2 FYNNEI. Trimming removed 6 bases from V and 9 bases from J, with 8 bases in between. The CDR3 is 10 amino acids. CDR3 in amino acids: CASRGGKAFF. Here the CDR3 DNA reads TGTGCCAGCAGAGGAGGGAAAGCTTTCTTT.

The J gene is TRBJ1-2, the V gene TRBV5-1; TRBD1 agrees at 7 bases. Germline V CDR1 and CDR2: SGHRS, YFSETQ. V trimming: 0 bases; J trimming: 1 base; junction bases outside the gene matches: 6. This CDR3 has 16 residues. The CDR3 reads CASSLEGTELNYGYTF. CDR3 in DNA: TGCGCCAGCAGCTTGGAGGGGACAGAGCTTAACTATGGCTACACCTTC.

The V call is TRBV6-4, the J call TRBJ2-3, with D perhaps matching TRBD2 (5 bases). The V gene's germline CDR1 is MRHNA and CDR2 SNTAGT. Trimming took off 6 bases at V and 0 bases at J, with 10 bases between the two ends. The CDR3 covers 14 residues. CDR3 sequence reads: CASSPGSSTDTQYF. CDR3 DNA sequence: TGTGCCAGCAGCCCGGGGTCTAGCACAGATACGCAGTATTTT.

The rearrangement links TRBV6-5 to TRBJ2-6; a weak D match, TRBD2 (5 bases). Germline CDR1 and CDR2: MNHEY and SVGAGI. The CDR3 extends over 15 amino acids. V shed 7 bases and J shed 0 bases, with 10 bases lying between them. The CDR3 DNA is TGTGCCAGCACCGTGGGGAGCTCTGGGGCCAACGTCCTGACTTTC. This translates into CASTVGSSGANVLTF.